What follows is one TCR beta chain and its context. The sample belongs to a study of cytomegalovirus exposure and HLA in healthy donors. CDR1 is SEHNR, CDR2 FQNEAQ, per germline (reference sequence). This CDR3 is built from 12 residues. V was pared by 3 bases and J by 7 bases, with 10 bases between. 13 Jbeta primers and 60 Vbeta primers were used for the PCR. This table comes from immunoSEQ multiplex PCR, and its TCRdb copy is limited to in-frame clones, with some not included. The sample carries about 190,000 clones, 65% to 80% recorded once. The rearrangement links TRBV7-9 to TRBJ2-7, with a weak D call TRBD1 (6 bases). The sequence was obtained from a woman in her thirties or forties in good health and CMV-seronegative. The sample comprised PBMCs. CDR3 loop: CASSLPGVEQYV. CDR3 coding DNA: TGTGCCAGCAGCTTGCCAGGGGTGGAGCAGTACGTC.